The clone carrying this TCR beta chain was detected only once. Its antigen is unknown. This sample was included in a study of T cell responses to AZD1222 COVID-19 vaccine. Study findings and constraints: Only after the peak T cell response were repertoires sampled. With two AZD1222 doses given, Spike-specific TCR breadth and depth both rose. Females outnumbered males among donors, who were mostly white British; clonal diversity was possibly underestimated.

Trimming left V 6 bases short and J 8 bases short, with 8 bases between. CDR3 size: 11 residues. Germline lookup yields CDR1 MNHEY and CDR2 SVGAGI. Samples with a second dose at about 4 or about 12 weeks were pooled together. Data came from immunoSEQ multiplex PCR; TCRdb stores just in-frame clones and leaves some out. The repertoire holds about 70,000 clones, with 90% as singletons. This chain uses TRBV6-5 with TRBJ1-3; D is ambiguous. This sample comprised peripheral blood, obtained 28 days after the second AZD1222 dose. This sequence was found in an adult who received the AZD1222 COVID-19 vaccine. CDR3 amino acids: CASRVGDTIYF. Written as DNA, the CDR3 is TGTGCCAGCAGGGTCGGGGACACCATATATTTT.